This TCR beta chain was sequenced in a study of T cell responses to AZD1222 COVID-19 vaccine. Measured with immunoSEQ multiplex PCR; TCRdb has only the in-frame clones, and not every one. Among about 99,000 clones, around 91% were seen once, and the ten largest hold under 60%. This CDR3 is built from 13 residues. The V and J ends lost 5 bases and 5 bases respectively, with 11 bases between them. Germline V gives CDR1 SGHVS, CDR2 FQNEAQ. The V and J genes are TRBV7-8 and TRBJ2-3, with TRBD2 as a possible D gene (5 bases). The source was peripheral blood, collected on day 0 of AZD1222 vaccination. This TCR came from an adult in good health. CDR3 protein: CASSRGSGDTQYF. CDR3 in DNA: TGTGCCAGCAGCCGCGGGTCTGGAGATACGCAGTATTTT.